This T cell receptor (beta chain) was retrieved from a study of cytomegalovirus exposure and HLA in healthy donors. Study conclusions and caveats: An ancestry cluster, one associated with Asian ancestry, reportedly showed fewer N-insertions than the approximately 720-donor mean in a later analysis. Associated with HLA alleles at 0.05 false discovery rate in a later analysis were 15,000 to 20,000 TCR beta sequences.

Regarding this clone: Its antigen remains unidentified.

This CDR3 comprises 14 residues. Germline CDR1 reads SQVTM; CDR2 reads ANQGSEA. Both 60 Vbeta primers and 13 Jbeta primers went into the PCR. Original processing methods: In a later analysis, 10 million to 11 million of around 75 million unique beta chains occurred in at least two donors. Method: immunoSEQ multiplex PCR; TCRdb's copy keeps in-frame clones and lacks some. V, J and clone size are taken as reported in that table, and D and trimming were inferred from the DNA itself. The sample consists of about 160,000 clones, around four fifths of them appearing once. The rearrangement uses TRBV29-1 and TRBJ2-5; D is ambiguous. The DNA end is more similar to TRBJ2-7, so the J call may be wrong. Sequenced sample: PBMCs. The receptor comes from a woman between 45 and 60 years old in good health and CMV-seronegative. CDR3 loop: CSVAWQYSSYEQYF. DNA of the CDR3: TGCAGCGTTGCATGGCAGTACAGCTCCTACGAGCAGTACTTC.